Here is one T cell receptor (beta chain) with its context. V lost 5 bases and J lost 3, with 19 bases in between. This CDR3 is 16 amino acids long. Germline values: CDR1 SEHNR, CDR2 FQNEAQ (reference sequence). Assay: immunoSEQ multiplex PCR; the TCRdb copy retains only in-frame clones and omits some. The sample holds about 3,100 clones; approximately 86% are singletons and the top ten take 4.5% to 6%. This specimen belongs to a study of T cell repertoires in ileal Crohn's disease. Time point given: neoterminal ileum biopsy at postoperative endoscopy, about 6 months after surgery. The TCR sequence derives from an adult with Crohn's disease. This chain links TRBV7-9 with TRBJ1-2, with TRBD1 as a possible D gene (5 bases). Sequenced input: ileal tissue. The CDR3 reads CASSLEDTWKYYGYTF. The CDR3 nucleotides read TGTGCCAGCAGCCTAGAGGACACGTGGAAATACTATGGCTACACCTTC.